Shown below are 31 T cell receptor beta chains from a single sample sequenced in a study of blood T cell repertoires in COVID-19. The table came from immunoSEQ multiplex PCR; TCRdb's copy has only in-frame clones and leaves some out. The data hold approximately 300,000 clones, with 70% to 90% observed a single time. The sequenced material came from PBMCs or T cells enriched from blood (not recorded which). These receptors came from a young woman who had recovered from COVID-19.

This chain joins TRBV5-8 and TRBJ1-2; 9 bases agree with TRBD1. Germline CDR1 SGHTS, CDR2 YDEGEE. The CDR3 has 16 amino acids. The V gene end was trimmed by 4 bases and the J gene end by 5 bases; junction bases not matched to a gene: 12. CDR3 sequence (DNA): TGTGCCAGCAGCGGAGAGGGGACAGGGCTATGGTATGGCTACACCTTC. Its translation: CASSGEGTGLWYGYTF.

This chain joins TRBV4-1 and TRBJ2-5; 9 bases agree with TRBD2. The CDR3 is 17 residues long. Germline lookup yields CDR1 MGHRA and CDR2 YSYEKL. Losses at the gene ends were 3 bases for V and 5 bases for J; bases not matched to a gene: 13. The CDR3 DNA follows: TGCGCCAGCAGCCAGACCCCCAGCGGGGGGCAGCAGGAGACCCAGTACTTC. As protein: CASSQTPSGGQQETQYF.

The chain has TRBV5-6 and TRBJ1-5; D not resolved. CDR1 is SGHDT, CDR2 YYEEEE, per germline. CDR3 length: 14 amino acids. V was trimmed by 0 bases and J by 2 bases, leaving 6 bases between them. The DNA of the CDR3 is TGTGCCAGCAGCTTGGGGTCGGGCAATCAGCCCCAGCATTTT. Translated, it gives CASSLGSGNQPQHF.

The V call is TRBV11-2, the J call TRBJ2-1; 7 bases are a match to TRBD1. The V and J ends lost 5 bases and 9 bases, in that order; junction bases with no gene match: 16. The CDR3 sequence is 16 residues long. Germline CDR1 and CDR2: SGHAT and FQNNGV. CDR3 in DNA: TGTGCCAGCAGCCAAGGACAGGCTTGGTGGAATCCTGAGCAGTTCTTC. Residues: CASSQGQAWWNPEQFF.

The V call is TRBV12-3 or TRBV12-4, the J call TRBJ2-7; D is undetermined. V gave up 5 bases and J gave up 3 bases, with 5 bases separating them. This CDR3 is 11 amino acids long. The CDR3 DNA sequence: TGTGCCAGCAGTCGTAACTACGAGCAGTACTTC. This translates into CASSRNYEQYF.

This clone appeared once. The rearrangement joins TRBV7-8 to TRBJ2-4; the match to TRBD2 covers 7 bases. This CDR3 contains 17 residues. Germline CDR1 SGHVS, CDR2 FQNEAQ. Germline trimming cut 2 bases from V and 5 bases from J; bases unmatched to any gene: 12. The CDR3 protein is CASSLYVTSYVENIQYF. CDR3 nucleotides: TGTGCCAGCAGCTTATACGTGACTAGCTACGTAGAAAACATTCAGTACTTC.

The CDR3 DNA sequence: TGTGCCAGCAGCTCGGCGGGGGGAACCTACGAGCAGTACTTC. It translates to CASSSAGGTYEQYF. The rearrangement links TRBV7-9 to TRBJ2-7; 8 nucleotides line up with TRBD2. Germline CDR1 and CDR2: SEHNR and FQNEAQ (reference sequence). Trimming cost V 4 bases and J 2 bases; bases outside gene matches: 4. The CDR3 is 14 amino acids.

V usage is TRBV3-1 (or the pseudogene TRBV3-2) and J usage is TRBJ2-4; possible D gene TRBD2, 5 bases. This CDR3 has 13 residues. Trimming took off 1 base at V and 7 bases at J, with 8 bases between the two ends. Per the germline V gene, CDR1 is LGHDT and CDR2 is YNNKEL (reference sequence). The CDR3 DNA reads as TGTGCCAGCAGCCAAGTCTCGGGGAACATTCAGTACTTC. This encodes CASSQVSGNIQYF.

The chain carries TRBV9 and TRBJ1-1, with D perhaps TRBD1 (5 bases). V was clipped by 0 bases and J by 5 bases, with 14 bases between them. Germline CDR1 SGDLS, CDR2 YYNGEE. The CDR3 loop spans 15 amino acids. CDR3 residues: CASSVDPREGTEAFF. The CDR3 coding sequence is TGTGCCAGCAGCGTAGATCCCAGGGAGGGAACTGAAGCTTTCTTT.

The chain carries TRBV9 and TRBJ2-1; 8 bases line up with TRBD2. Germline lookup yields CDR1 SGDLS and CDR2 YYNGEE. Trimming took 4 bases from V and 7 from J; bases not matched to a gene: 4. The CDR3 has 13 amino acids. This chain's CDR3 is CASSPSGGNEQFF. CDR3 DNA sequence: TGTGCCAGCAGCCCCTCGGGGGGGAATGAGCAGTTCTTC.

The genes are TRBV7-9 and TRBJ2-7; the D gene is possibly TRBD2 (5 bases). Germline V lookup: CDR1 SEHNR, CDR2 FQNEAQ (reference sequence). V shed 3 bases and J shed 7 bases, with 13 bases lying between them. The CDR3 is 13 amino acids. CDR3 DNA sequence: TGTGCCAGCAGCTTTTTAACCTCGGGGGAGCAGTACTTC. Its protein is CASSFLTSGEQYF. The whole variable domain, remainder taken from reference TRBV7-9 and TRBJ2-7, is DTGVSQNPRHKITKRGQNVTFRCDPISEHNRLYWYRQTLGQGPEFLTYFQNEAQLEKSRLLSDRFSAERPKGSFSTLEIQRTEQGDSAMYLCASSFLTSGEQYFGPGTRLTVT.

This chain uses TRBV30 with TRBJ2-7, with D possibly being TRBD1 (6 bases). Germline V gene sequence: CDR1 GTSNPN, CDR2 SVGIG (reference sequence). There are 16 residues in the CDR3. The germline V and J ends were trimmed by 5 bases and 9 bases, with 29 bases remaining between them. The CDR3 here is CAWDPSVGRGFTRQYF. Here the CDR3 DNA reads TGTGCCTGGGATCCCTCAGTGGGCAGGGGATTTACGAGGCAGTACTTC.

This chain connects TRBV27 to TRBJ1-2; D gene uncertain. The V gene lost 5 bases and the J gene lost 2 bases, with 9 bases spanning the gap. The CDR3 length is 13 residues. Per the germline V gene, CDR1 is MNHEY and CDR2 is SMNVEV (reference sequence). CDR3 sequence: CASSPSPNYGYTF. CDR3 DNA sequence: TGTGCCAGCAGTCCGTCCCCCAACTATGGCTACACCTTC.

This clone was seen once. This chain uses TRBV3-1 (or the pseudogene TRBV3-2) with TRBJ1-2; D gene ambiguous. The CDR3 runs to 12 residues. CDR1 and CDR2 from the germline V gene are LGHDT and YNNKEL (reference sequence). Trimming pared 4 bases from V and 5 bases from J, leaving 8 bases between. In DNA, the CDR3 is TGTGCCAGCAGCCGATCGAGGTATGGCTACACCTTC. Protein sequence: CASSRSRYGYTF.

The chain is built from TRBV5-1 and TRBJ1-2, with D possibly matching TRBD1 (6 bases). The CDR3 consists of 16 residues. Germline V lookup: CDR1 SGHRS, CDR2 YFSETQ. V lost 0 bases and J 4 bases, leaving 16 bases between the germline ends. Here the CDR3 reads CASSLGRQELTYGYTF. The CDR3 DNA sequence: TGCGCCAGCAGCTTGGGACGACAGGAGTTGACCTATGGCTACACCTTC.

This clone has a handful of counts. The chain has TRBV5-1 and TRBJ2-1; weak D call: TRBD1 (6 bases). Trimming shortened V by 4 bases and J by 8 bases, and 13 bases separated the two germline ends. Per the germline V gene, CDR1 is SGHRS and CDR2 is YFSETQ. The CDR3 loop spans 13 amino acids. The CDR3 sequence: CASSVLQGYEQFF. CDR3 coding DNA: TGCGCCAGCAGCGTTTTACAGGGATATGAGCAGTTCTTC. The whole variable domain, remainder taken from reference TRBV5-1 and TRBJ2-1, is KAGVTQTPRYLIKTRGQQVTLSCSPISGHRSVSWYQQTPGQGLQFLFEYFSETQRNKGNFPGRFSGRQFSNSRSEMNVSTLELGDSALYLCASSVLQGYEQFFGPGTRLTVL.

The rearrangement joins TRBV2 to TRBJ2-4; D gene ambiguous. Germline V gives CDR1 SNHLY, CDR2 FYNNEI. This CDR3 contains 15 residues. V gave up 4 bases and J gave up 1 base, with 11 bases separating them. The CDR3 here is CASSGRRLAKNIQYF. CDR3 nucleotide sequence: TGTGCCAGCAGTGGTCGGCGGCTTGCCAAAAACATTCAGTACTTC.

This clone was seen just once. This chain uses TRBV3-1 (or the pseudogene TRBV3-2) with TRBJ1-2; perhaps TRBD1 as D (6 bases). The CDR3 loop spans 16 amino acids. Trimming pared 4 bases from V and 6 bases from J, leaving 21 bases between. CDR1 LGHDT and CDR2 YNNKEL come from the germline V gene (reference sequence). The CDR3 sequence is CASSLNDLGGRNGYTF. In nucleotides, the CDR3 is TGTGCCAGCAGCCTAAATGACCTCGGGGGGCGGAATGGCTACACCTTC.

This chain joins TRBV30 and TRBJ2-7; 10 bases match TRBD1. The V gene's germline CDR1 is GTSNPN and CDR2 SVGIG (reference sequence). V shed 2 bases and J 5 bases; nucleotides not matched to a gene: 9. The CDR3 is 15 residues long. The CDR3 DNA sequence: TGTGCCTGGAGTCTCGCGCGGGACAGGGGTCACGAGCAGTACTTC. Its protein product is CAWSLARDRGHEQYF. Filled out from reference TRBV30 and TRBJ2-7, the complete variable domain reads SQTIHQWPATLVQPVGSPLSLECTVEGTSNPNLYWYRQAAGRGLQLLFYSVGIGQISSEVPQNLSASRPQDRQFILSSKKLLLSDSGFYLCAWSLARDRGHEQYFGPGTRLTVT.

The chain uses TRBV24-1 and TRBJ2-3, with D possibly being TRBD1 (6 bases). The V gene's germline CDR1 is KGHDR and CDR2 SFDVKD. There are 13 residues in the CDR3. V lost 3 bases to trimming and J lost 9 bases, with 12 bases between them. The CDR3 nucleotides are TGTGCCACCAGTGATCCCCAGGGGAGCACGCAGTATTTT. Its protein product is CATSDPQGSTQYF.

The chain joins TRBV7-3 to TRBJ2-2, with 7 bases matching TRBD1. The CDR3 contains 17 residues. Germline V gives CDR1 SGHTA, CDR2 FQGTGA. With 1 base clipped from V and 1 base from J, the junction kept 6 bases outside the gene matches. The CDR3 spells CASSLMAGTVNTGELFF. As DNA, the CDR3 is TGTGCCAGCAGCTTAATGGCCGGGACAGTGAACACCGGGGAGCTGTTTTTT.

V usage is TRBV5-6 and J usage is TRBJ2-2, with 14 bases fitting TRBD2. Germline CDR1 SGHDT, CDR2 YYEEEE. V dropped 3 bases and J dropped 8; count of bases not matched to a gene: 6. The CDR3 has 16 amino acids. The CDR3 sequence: CASSSRTSGGQGELFF. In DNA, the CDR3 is TGTGCCAGCAGCTCCAGGACTAGCGGGGGGCAAGGGGAGCTGTTTTTT.

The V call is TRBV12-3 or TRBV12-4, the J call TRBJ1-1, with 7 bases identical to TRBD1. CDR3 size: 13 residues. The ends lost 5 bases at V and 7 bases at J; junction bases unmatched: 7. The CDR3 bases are TGTGCCAGCAGTAAAGGGACAGCCTTTGAAGCTTTCTTT. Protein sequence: CASSKGTAFEAFF.

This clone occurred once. In DNA form, the CDR3 reads TGTGCCAGCAGCAAGGGACTTGCCAACAATGAGCAGTTCTTC. Translating gives CASSKGLANNEQFF. This chain links TRBV7-3 with TRBJ2-1; D perhaps matches TRBD2 (6 bases). V lost 5 bases to trimming and J lost 5 bases, with 13 bases between them. The CDR3 runs to 14 residues. Germline V CDR1 and CDR2: SGHTA, FQGTGA.

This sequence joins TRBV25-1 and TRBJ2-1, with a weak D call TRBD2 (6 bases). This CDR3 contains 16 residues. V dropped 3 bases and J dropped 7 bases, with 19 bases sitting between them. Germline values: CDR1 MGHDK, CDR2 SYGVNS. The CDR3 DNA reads TGTGCCAGCAGTGAGCGGTGGGACGGGGGATGGAATGAGCAGTTCTTC. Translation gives CASSERWDGGWNEQFF. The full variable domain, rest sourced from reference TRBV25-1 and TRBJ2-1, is EADIYQTPRYLVIGTGKKITLECSQTMGHDKMYWYQQDPGMELHLIHYSYGVNSTEKGDLSSESTVSRIRTEHFPLTLESARPSHTSQYLCASSERWDGGWNEQFFGPGTRLTVL.

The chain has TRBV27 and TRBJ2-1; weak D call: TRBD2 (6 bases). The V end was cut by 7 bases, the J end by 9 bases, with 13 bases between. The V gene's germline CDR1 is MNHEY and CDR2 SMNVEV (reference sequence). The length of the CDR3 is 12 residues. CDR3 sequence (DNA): TGTGCCAGCACGGGACTCCTTAGTGAGCAGTTCTTC. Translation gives CASTGLLSEQFF.

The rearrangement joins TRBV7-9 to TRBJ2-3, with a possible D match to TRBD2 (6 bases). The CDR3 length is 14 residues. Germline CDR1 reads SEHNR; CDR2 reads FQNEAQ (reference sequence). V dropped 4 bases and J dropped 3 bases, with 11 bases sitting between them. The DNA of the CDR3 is TGTGCCAGCAGCTCGACTAGTGTGACAGATACGCAGTATTTT. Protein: CASSSTSVTDTQYF.

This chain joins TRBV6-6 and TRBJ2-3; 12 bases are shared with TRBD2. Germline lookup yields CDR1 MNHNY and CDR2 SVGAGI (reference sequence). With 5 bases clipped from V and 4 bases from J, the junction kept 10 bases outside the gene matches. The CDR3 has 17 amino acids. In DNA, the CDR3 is TGTGCCAGCAGTCCGTCGGGGCTAGCGGGAGGGCCAGATACGCAGTATTTT. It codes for CASSPSGLAGGPDTQYF.

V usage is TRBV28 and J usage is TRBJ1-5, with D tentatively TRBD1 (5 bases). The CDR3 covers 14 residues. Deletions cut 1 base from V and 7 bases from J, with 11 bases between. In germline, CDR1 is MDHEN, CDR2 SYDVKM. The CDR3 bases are TGTGCCAGCAGTTTATTTTCGGGGGAACAGCCCCAGCATTTT. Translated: CASSLFSGEQPQHF.

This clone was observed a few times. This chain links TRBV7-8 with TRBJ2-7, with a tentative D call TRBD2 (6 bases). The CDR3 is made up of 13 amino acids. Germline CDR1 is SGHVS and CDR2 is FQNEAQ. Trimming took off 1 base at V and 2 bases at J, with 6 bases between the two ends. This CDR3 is CASSLGGTYEQYF. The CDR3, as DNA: TGTGCCAGCAGCTTAGGCGGGACCTACGAGCAGTACTTC.

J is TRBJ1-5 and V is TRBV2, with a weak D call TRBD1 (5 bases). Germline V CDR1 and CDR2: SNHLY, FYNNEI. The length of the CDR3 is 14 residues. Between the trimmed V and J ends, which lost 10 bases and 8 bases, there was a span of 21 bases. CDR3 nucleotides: TGTGCCATCTCCCGAGCGGGGGTTCTTGAGCCCCAGCATTTT. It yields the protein CAISRAGVLEPQHF.